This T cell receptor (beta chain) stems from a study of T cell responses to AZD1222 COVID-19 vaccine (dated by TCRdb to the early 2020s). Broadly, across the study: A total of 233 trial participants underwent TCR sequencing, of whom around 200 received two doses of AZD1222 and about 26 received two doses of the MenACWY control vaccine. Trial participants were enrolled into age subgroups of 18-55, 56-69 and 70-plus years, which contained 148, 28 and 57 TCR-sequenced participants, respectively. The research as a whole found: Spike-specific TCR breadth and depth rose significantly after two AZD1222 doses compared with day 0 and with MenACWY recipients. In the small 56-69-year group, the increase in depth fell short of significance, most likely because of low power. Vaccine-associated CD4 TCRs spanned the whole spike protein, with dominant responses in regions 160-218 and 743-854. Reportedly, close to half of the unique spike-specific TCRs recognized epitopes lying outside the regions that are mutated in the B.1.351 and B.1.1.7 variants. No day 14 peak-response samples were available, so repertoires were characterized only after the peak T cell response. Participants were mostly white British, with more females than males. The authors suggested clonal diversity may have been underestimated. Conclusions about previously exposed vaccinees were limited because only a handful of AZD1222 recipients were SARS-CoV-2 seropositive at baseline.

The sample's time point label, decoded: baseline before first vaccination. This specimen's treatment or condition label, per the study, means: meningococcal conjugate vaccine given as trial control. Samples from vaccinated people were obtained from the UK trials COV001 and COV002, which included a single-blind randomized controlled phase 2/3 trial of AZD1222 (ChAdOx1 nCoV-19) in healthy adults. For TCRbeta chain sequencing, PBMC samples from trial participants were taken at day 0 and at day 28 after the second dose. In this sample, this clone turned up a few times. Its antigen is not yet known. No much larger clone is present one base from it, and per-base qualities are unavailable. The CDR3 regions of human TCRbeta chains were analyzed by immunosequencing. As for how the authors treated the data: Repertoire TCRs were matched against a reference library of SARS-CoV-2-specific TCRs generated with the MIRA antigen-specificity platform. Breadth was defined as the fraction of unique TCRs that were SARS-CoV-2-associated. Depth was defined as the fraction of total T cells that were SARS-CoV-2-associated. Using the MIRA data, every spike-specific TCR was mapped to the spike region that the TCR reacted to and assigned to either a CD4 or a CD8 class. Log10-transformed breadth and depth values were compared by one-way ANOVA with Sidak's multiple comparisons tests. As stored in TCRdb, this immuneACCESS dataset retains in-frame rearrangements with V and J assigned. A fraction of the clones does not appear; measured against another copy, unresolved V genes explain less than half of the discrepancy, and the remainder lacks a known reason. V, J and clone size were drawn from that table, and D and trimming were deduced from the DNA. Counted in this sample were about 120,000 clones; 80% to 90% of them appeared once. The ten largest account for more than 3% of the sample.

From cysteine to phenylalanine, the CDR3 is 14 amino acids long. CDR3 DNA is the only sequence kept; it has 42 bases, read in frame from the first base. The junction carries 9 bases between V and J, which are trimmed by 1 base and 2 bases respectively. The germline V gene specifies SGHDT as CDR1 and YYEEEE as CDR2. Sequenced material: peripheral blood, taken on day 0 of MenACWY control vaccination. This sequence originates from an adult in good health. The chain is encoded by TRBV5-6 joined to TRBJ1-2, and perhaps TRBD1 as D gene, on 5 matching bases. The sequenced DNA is TGTGCCAGCAGCTTGCAAAACAGGAACTATGGCTACACCTTC. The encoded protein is CASSLQNRNYGYTF.